The rows below give T cell receptor beta chains drawn from one sample of a study of monozygotic twins with inflammatory bowel disease. For each CDR3 protein, TCRdb gives one entry from its re-call of the 5' RACE reads, without DNA. The sample is made up of around 400,000 distinct CDR3 sequences, and the top ten hold around 2.5% of it. Sequenced material: blood. The receptors derive from a human donor with ulcerative colitis or Crohn's disease, or a healthy co-twin of an affected twin (not recorded which). Each CDR3 is given with its conserved first and last residue.

CDR3 length: 16; J gene: TRBJ1-5; V gene: TRBV7-8; CDR3 protein: CASSPRGPYSNQPQHF
CDR3 length: 16; J gene: TRBJ2-2; V gene: TRBV5-1; CDR3 protein: CASSLDSPANTGELFF
CDR3 length: 20; J gene: TRBJ2-6; V gene: TRBV10-1; CDR3 protein: CASSEEVTLNEHSGANVLTF
CDR3 length: 15; J gene: TRBJ2-7; V gene: TRBV5-5; CDR3 protein: CASSLGVLVGYEQYF
CDR3 length: 15; J gene: TRBJ2-1; V gene: TRBV7-2; CDR3 protein: CASSTQGTSGSEQFF
CDR3 length: 14; J gene: TRBJ2-5; V gene: TRBV5-1; CDR3 protein: CASNPDGDQETQYF
CDR3 length: 12; J gene: TRBJ1-1; V gene: TRBV29-1; CDR3 protein: CSVAGGGAEAFF
CDR3 length: 15; J gene: TRBJ2-7; V gene: TRBV5-5; CDR3 protein: CASSLAAGGAYEQYF
CDR3 length: 15; J gene: TRBJ2-3; V gene: TRBV6-1; CDR3 protein: CASRWASTVSDTQYF
CDR3 length: 13; J gene: TRBJ1-4; V gene: TRBV5-1; CDR3 protein: CASSFGQGEKLFF
CDR3 length: 13; J gene: TRBJ1-3; V gene: TRBV7-2; CDR3 protein: CASSKGRRNTIYF
CDR3 length: 15; J gene: TRBJ2-1; V gene: TRBV7-2; CDR3 protein: CASSILAGGYNEQFF
CDR3 length: 14; J gene: TRBJ1-1; V gene: TRBV7-2; CDR3 protein: CASSPGGPHTEAFF
CDR3 length: 15; J gene: TRBJ1-1; V gene: TRBV20-1; CDR3 protein: CSARDGSTVRTEAFF
CDR3 length: 13; J gene: TRBJ1-2; V gene: TRBV5-6; CDR3 protein: CASSLNRAYGYTF
CDR3 length: 15; J gene: TRBJ2-1; V gene: TRBV5-5; CDR3 protein: CASSLEGLPSNEQFF
CDR3 length: 14; J gene: TRBJ2-2; V gene: TRBV20-1; CDR3 protein: CSAGAGANTGELFF
CDR3 length: 15; J gene: TRBJ2-1; V gene: TRBV27; CDR3 protein: CASKKEGTGMNEQFF